Described below is a single T cell receptor beta chain sequence and its context. Its antigen is not known. This specimen comes from a study of monozygotic twins with inflammatory bowel disease. Study conclusions and caveats: IBD patients displayed reduced TCRbeta diversity (inverse Simpson) when set against healthy co-twins.

Germline V gene sequence: CDR1 MNHEY, CDR2 SVGAGI. The CDR3 spans 15 residues. After re-calling the 5' RACE reads, TCRdb lists one entry per CDR3 protein, DNA absent. The sample has about 160,000 distinct CDR3 sequences. The rearrangement links TRBV6-5 to TRBJ1-6; TCRdb's assignment of TRBD1 cannot be checked, as there is no DNA. The specimen sequenced was blood. The TCR originated in a human donor with ulcerative colitis or Crohn's disease, or a healthy co-twin of an affected twin (not recorded which). This chain's CDR3 is CASSYSMGGHSPLHF.